The 8 T cell receptor beta chains below were found in one sample sequenced in a study of T cell repertoires in cytomegalovirus infection. MiXCR was run by TCRdb on the reads, yielding one entry per CDR3 protein. The sample carries about 770,000 distinct CDR3 sequences, approximately 32% recorded once. No antigen is known for these receptors. The material sequenced was cultured CD8+ T cells from PBMCs, taken from culture after CMV antigen stimulation. The receptors stem from a human donor in good health (CMV status not recorded). Some clones in this sample may be carry-over from other donors' samples.

On this clonotype: An end of the junction does not agree with germline; a read error may underlie this. The CDR3 DNA reads TGTGCCAGCAGTTCCGAAGTCTACGATGAGCAGTTCTTC. Translation gives CASSSEVYDEQFF. The chain recombines TRBV6-5 with TRBJ2-1; D unresolved. Germline V gene sequence: CDR1 MNHEY, CDR2 SVGAGI. The CDR3 covers 13 residues.

This chain uses TRBV4-3 with TRBJ1-5, with 8 positions matching TRBD1. The CDR3 extends over 16 amino acids. Germline CDR1 reads LGHNA; CDR2 reads YSLEER. J lost 5 bases, V lost 0 bases, and 6 bases had no gene match. The CDR3 region has the DNA TGCGCCAGCAGCCAAGATCGACGACAGGGGTATCAGCCCCAGCATTTT. Its protein is CASSQDRRQGYQPQHF.

This clonotype has only a few counts. The chain couples TRBV7-6 to TRBJ2-1; 10 bases line up with TRBD1. This CDR3 spans 15 amino acids. The J segment lost 7 bases and the V segment lost 5 bases, leaving 8 bases of the junction unmatched. Germline V gene sequence: CDR1 SGHVS, CDR2 FNYEAQ. CDR3 sequence reads: CASSPGQGGQNEQFF. The CDR3 DNA is TGTGCCAGCAGCCCCGGACAGGGGGGCCAGAATGAGCAGTTCTTC.

This clonotype was detected ten times or more. This chain joins TRBV7-2 and TRBJ2-1; 8 nucleotides line up with TRBD2. Germline loops: CDR1 SGHTA, CDR2 FQGNSA. The CDR3 covers 16 residues. V shed 5 bases and J 5 bases; nucleotides not matched to a gene: 11. Written as DNA, the CDR3 is TGTGCCAGCAGCCCACCGGGCGGGGGGTTGAACAATGAGCAGTTCTTC. The encoded protein is CASSPPGGGLNNEQFF. The complete variable domain, with remaining parts taken from reference TRBV7-2 and TRBJ2-1, reads GAGVSQSPSNKVTEKGKDVELRCDPISGHTALYWYRQSLGQGLEFLIYFQGNSAPDKSGLPSDRFSAERTGGSVSTLTIQRTQQEDSAVYLCASSPPGGGLNNEQFFGPGTRLTVL.

This clonotype was seen a handful of times. This sequence joins TRBV7-9 and TRBJ1-1; 9 positions agree with TRBD1. CDR3 length: 18 residues. Trimming at V came to 5 bases and at J to 4 bases, leaving 17 bases not matched to a gene. Per the germline V gene, CDR1 is SEHNR and CDR2 is FQNEAQ (reference sequence). The CDR3 DNA reads as TGTGCCAGCAGCCCCATTATAGGACAGGGGCTGGTGGGCACTGAAGCTTTCTTT. Its translation is CASSPIIGQGLVGTEAFF.

This clonotype was counted only a few times. The V and J genes are TRBV6-6 and TRBJ1-1; weak D call: TRBD1 (6 bases). The CDR3 consists of 19 residues. Trimming took 0 bases from V and 0 from J, leaving 20 bases between them. CDR1 MNHNY and CDR2 SVGAGI come from the germline V gene (reference sequence). CDR3 sequence (DNA): TGTGCCAGCAGTTACTCTATCCTACGGGCAGGGGACATGAACACTGAAGCTTTCTTT. Protein: CASSYSILRAGDMNTEAFF.

This clonotype was seen more than once but under ten times. V usage is TRBV7-9 and J usage is TRBJ2-1, with a weak D call TRBD1 (6 bases). Deletions cut 4 bases from V and 0 bases from J, with 31 bases between. In germline, CDR1 is SEHNR, CDR2 FQNEAQ (reference sequence). The CDR3 has 22 amino acids. The chain's CDR3 is CASSSPHLRTADIPSSYNEQFF. The CDR3 DNA reads TGTGCCAGCAGCTCCCCCCACCTTCGGACAGCCGATATCCCATCCTCCTACAATGAGCAGTTCTTC.

This clonotype showed up many times. The chain has TRBV6-5 and TRBJ1-2; possible D gene TRBD1, 6 bases. This CDR3 is 14 amino acids long. The V gene's germline CDR1 is MNHEY and CDR2 SVGAGI. With 1 base removed from V and 5 bases from J, the gap between germline ends came to 11 bases. CDR3 DNA sequence: TGTGCCAGCAGTTACTACGGGGGCCTTTATGGCTACACCTTC. It codes for CASSYYGGLYGYTF.